Listed here are 31 T cell receptor beta chains from one sample, sequenced in a study of neurological immune-mediated disorders. TCRdb recomputed calls from the 5' RACE reads with MiXCR, one row per CDR3 protein. The repertoire includes some 25,000 distinct CDR3 sequences, around 14% of them detected once, and approximately 5% sits in the top ten. Time point described: technical triplicate 1. Material: CD4+ T cells from blood. These receptors all come from a female donor with HTLV-1-associated myelopathy (HAM/TSP).

Ten or more counts support this clonotype. V usage is TRBV6-1 and J usage is TRBJ1-1, with 8 bases lining up with TRBD1. The CDR3 covers 12 residues. CDR1 MNHNS and CDR2 SASEGT come from the germline V gene. Trimming took 6 bases from V and 6 from J; bases not matched to a gene: 3. The CDR3 DNA sequence: TGTGCCAGCAGAACAGGGGGAGCTGAAGCTTTCTTT. It yields the protein CASRTGGAEAFF.

This clonotype showed up many times. The chain uses TRBV20-1 and TRBJ2-5, with 7 bases lining up with TRBD1. V dropped 1 base and J dropped 3; count of bases not matched to a gene: 2. The CDR3 covers 13 residues. Looked up from germline, CDR1 is DFQATT and CDR2 is SNEGSKA (reference sequence). For the CDR3, the DNA is TGCAGTGCTAGAGGGGGACAGAAAGAGACCCAGTACTTC. Amino acid sequence: CSARGGQKETQYF.

Many counts were recorded for this clonotype. The gene calls are TRBV20-1 and TRBJ2-7; perhaps TRBD1 as D (5 bases). CDR1 and CDR2 from the germline V gene are DFQATT and SNEGSKA (reference sequence). CDR3 length: 13 amino acids. The V and J ends lost 6 bases and 5 bases respectively, with 17 bases between them. This CDR3 reads CSAKKGLVNEQYF. CDR3 nucleotides: TGCAGTGCAAAAAAGGGGTTGGTCAACGAGCAGTACTTC.

This clonotype has ten or more counts. The chain has TRBV18 and TRBJ1-2, with 7 nucleotides matching TRBD1. The CDR3 totals 16 residues. V shed 2 bases and J 8 bases; nucleotides not matched to a gene: 14. Germline V gene data show CDR1 as KGHSH and CDR2 as LQKENI. CDR3 DNA sequence: TGTGCCAGCTCACCAAAGCCGACAGGGCCCTTAGGGGGCTACACCTTC. Amino acid sequence: CASSPKPTGPLGGYTF.

This clonotype was counted at least ten times. The chain has TRBV24-1 and TRBJ2-2; 7 bases are a match to TRBD1. Germline V lookup: CDR1 KGHDR, CDR2 SFDVKD. CDR3 length: 15 residues. CDR3 sequence: CANPVEGALAGELFF. CDR3 DNA: TGTGCTAACCCGGTAGAGGGGGCGCTGGCCGGGGAGCTGTTTTTT.

This clonotype was recorded at least ten times. The chain carries TRBV6-5 and TRBJ2-2, with D unclear. The CDR3 is made up of 13 amino acids. V was cut by 4 bases and J by 1 base, with 4 bases left in between. Germline V gives CDR1 MNHEY, CDR2 SVGAGI. The CDR3 sequence is CASSWGNTGELFF. As DNA, the CDR3 is TGTGCCAGCAGTTGGGGGAACACCGGGGAGCTGTTTTTT.

By share, this clonotype ranks as medium-sized. J is TRBJ2-2 and V is TRBV4-1, with 8 bases aligning to TRBD1. Germline values: CDR1 MGHRA, CDR2 YSYEKL. This CDR3 spans 15 amino acids. V shed 8 bases, J shed 3 bases, and the junction held 8 bases outside the gene matches. The CDR3 DNA sequence: TGCGCCAGCGGGACCGGGACAGGAGACACCGGGGAGCTGTTTTTT. Amino acid sequence: CASGTGTGDTGELFF.

This chain joins TRBV12-3 or TRBV12-4 and TRBJ1-1, with D unresolved. This CDR3 spans 12 amino acids. The V end lost 9 bases, the J end lost 1 base, and 9 bases lay between the germline ends. The CDR3 sequence is CASSTWNTEAFF. The CDR3 bases are TGTGCCAGTTCTACATGGAACACTGAAGCTTTCTTT.

This clonotype appeared many times. V and J are TRBV20-1 and TRBJ1-4, with 7 bases matching TRBD1. Trimming removed 5 bases from V and 7 bases from J; junction bases left unmatched: 7. The germline V gene encodes CDR1 DFQATT and CDR2 SNEGSKA (reference sequence). This CDR3 has 13 amino acids. In DNA form, the CDR3 reads TGCAGTGCTGCCGGGACAGCTATTGAAAAACTGTTTTTT. Translated: CSAAGTAIEKLFF.

The chain recombines TRBV20-1 with TRBJ2-3, with D perhaps assigned TRBD1 or TRBD2 (6 bases each). This CDR3 spans 16 amino acids. V shed 6 bases and J shed 2 bases, with 21 bases lying between them. Germline V lookup: CDR1 DFQATT, CDR2 SNEGSKA (reference sequence). CDR3 amino acids: CSAGGGGSENTDTQYF. The CDR3, as DNA: TGCAGTGCAGGAGGGGGAGGTTCGGAGAACACAGATACGCAGTATTTT.

This clonotype was detected ten times or more. The V gene is TRBV29-1, the J gene TRBJ2-3; 8 nucleotides match TRBD2. V shed 1 base, J shed 9 bases, and the junction held 3 bases outside the gene matches. CDR3 length: 12 amino acids. The germline gives CDR1 SQVTM, CDR2 ANQGSEA. CDR3 bases: TGCAGCGTTGAAGGCCCGGGGGGGACGCAGTATTTT. Amino acid sequence: CSVEGPGGTQYF.

This clonotype was recorded at least ten times. The genes are TRBV3-1 and TRBJ2-6; no firm D call. V was trimmed by 5 bases and J by 0 bases, leaving 5 bases between them. Germline CDR1 is LGHDT and CDR2 is YNNKEL (reference sequence). There are 14 residues in the CDR3. This CDR3 is CASSRSSGANVLTF. The CDR3 coding sequence is TGTGCCAGCAGCAGGAGCTCTGGGGCCAACGTCCTGACTTTC.

This clonotype is termed medium-sized. The chain recombines TRBV29-1 with TRBJ2-2, with unresolved D. The CDR3 consists of 11 residues. The V end was cut by 6 bases, the J end by 7 bases, with 9 bases between. The germline V gene has CDR1 SQVTM and CDR2 ANQGSEA. The CDR3 region has the DNA TGCAGCGTCGCAGTGAGCGGGGAGCTGTTTTTT. Its protein product is CSVAVSGELFF.

This clonotype was counted many times. V is TRBV20-1 and J is TRBJ2-1; 13 positions match TRBD2. Germline V gene sequence: CDR1 DFQATT, CDR2 SNEGSKA (reference sequence). After removal of 5 bases from V and 4 bases from J, the junction contained 11 bases not matched to a gene. This CDR3 region has 17 residues. As DNA, the CDR3 is TGCAGTGCTGGAACGGGACTAGCGGGATACAAATACAATGAGCAGTTCTTC. Translated: CSAGTGLAGYKYNEQFF.

In its sample, this clonotype was seen many times. V usage is TRBV9 and J usage is TRBJ2-5; 8 bases map to TRBD1. V lost 1 base, J lost 5 bases, and 1 base stayed unmatched. Germline assignment: CDR1 SGDLS and CDR2 YYNGEE. The length of the CDR3 is 13 residues. CDR3 sequence: CASSVRQGETQYF. CDR3 sequence (DNA): TGTGCCAGCAGCGTAAGACAGGGGGAGACCCAGTACTTC.

The chain has TRBV7-9 and TRBJ2-7; D is perhaps TRBD1 (5 bases). The CDR3 has 13 amino acids. Germline CDR1 is SEHNR and CDR2 is FQNEAQ (reference sequence). V was shortened by 1 base and J by 7 bases, with 11 bases between the two germline ends. CDR3 DNA sequence: TGTGCCAGCAGCTTAGGGACATGGGGAGAGCAGTACTTC. Encoded protein: CASSLGTWGEQYF.

Note on this clonotype: A clone one base away is much larger, so this may be a read error. V gene TRBV15 combines with J gene TRBJ2-2, with D perhaps TRBD1 (6 bases). V lost 2 bases and J 6 bases, leaving 10 bases between the germline ends. CDR3 size: 14 residues. Germline V CDR1 and CDR2: LNHNV, YYDKDF (reference sequence). CDR3 coding DNA: TGTGCCACCAGCAGATGGCAGGGGTCCGGGGAGCTGTTTTTT. Translation gives CATSRWQGSGELFF.

CDR3 coding DNA: TGTGCCAGCAGAGCCGGGACAGGGGAAGAGACCCAGTACTTC. This sequence encodes CASRAGTGEETQYF. This chain uses TRBV11-2 with TRBJ2-5; 10 nucleotides agree with TRBD1. Per the germline V gene, CDR1 is SGHAT and CDR2 is FQNNGV. CDR3 length: 14 residues. The V and J ends lost 6 bases and 3 bases, in that order; junction bases with no gene match: 4.

The V call is TRBV5-1, the J call TRBJ2-2; TRBD1 agrees at 12 bases. The CDR3 runs 17 residues. The germline CDR1 and CDR2 sequences are SGHRS and YFSETQ. V was clipped by 0 bases and J by 4 bases; unmatched bases: 4. The CDR3: CASSLGDRGRSTGELFF. In DNA form, the CDR3 reads TGCGCCAGCAGCTTGGGGGACAGGGGGCGAAGCACCGGGGAGCTGTTTTTT.

This clonotype was found many times. V is TRBV25-1 and J is TRBJ1-6, with D unclear. The germline gives CDR1 MGHDK, CDR2 SYGVNS. V was cut by 8 bases and J by 7 bases, with 18 bases left in between. The CDR3 spans 15 residues. CDR3 DNA sequence: TGTGCCAGCCAGGCGTCGGTAATAGGGAATTCACCCCTCCACTTT. Amino acids: CASQASVIGNSPLHF.

This clonotype has a count of ten or more. The genes are TRBV27 and TRBJ2-4; no clear D gene. The CDR3 contains 15 residues. Germline assignment: CDR1 MNHEY and CDR2 SMNVEV (reference sequence). V was shortened by 5 bases and J by 0 bases, with 11 bases between the two germline ends. CDR3 in amino acids: CASSRSERAKNIQYF. In DNA, the CDR3 is TGTGCCAGCAGTAGATCTGAAAGAGCCAAAAACATTCAGTACTTC.

This clonotype was detected ten times or more. This chain joins TRBV20-1 and TRBJ1-4, with 7 bases fitting TRBD1. Germline assignment: CDR1 DFQATT and CDR2 SNEGSKA (reference sequence). The CDR3 loop spans 15 amino acids. V gave up 3 bases and J gave up 6 bases; unmatched junction bases: 10. This chain's CDR3 is CSASSRQGYYEKLFF. The DNA for the CDR3 is TGCAGTGCTAGCAGCAGACAGGGTTACTATGAAAAACTGTTTTTT.

Many counts were recorded for this clonotype. The chain uses TRBV5-1 and TRBJ2-1, with 11 bases identical to TRBD2. Germline assignment: CDR1 SGHRS and CDR2 YFSETQ. The CDR3 totals 15 residues. V lost 0 bases, J lost 8 bases, and 4 bases stayed unmatched. Written as DNA, the CDR3 is TGCGCCAGCAGCTTGGAACTAGCGGGGGCCCATGAGCAGTTCTTC. Translation gives CASSLELAGAHEQFF. Full variable domain (missing parts from reference TRBV5-1 and TRBJ2-1): KAGVTQTPRYLIKTRGQQVTLSCSPISGHRSVSWYQQTPGQGLQFLFEYFSETQRNKGNFPGRFSGRQFSNSRSEMNVSTLELGDSALYLCASSLELAGAHEQFFGPGTRLTVL.

V and J are TRBV12-3 or TRBV12-4 and TRBJ1-1; D is unclear. Trimming took 6 bases from V and 11 from J, leaving 19 bases between them. There are 13 residues in the CDR3. The CDR3 nucleotides read TGTGCCAGCAGAGAAAGACACACTACGCGGGCTTTCTTT. Translation gives CASRERHTTRAFF.

Many counts were recorded for this clonotype. CDR3 nucleotides: TGCAGCGTTGGGACTTACCGGAACACTGAAGCTTTCTTT. This codes for CSVGTYRNTEAFF. V is TRBV29-1 and J is TRBJ1-1; D is undetermined. CDR3 length equals 13 residues. Looked up from germline, CDR1 is SQVTM and CDR2 is ANQGSEA. V dropped 4 bases and J dropped 1 base, with 10 bases sitting between them.

The CDR3 spells CASSLAGGLAFF. CDR3 coding DNA: TGTGCCAGCAGCTTAGCCGGTGGCTTAGCTTTCTTT. The chain is built from TRBV7-9 and TRBJ1-1; D call uncertain. Trimming took 0 bases from V and 10 from J, leaving 9 bases between them. CDR1 and CDR2 from the germline V gene are SEHNR and FQNEAQ (reference sequence). This CDR3 has 12 amino acids.

This clonotype was counted at least ten times. The rearrangement joins TRBV20-1 to TRBJ1-2; D possibly corresponds to TRBD1 (5 bases). V was pared by 4 bases and J by 1 base, with 19 bases between. CDR3 size: 16 residues. Germline V gives CDR1 DFQATT, CDR2 SNEGSKA (reference sequence). The CDR3 DNA is TGCAGTGCTATCATTTTGCCGGGGCTATTTAACTATGGCTACACCTTC. Translating it yields CSAIILPGLFNYGYTF.

This clonotype came up many times. The CDR3 coding sequence is TGTGCCAGCAGCCCAAACCTCGGGACAGGGAAGTATGGCTACACCTTC. Translation: CASSPNLGTGKYGYTF. V and J are TRBV7-6 and TRBJ1-2; TRBD1 agrees at 9 bases. This CDR3 is built from 16 residues. The J segment lost 5 bases and the V segment lost 5 bases, leaving 12 bases of the junction unmatched. The germline gives CDR1 SGHVS, CDR2 FNYEAQ.

This clonotype has ten or more counts. V gene TRBV5-1 combines with J gene TRBJ2-7; TRBD1 or TRBD2 may be the D gene (5 bases each). The CDR3 consists of 15 residues. With 1 base removed from V and 2 bases from J, the gap between germline ends came to 13 bases. CDR1 is SGHRS and CDR2 is YFSETQ in the germline V gene. The CDR3 sequence is CASSLTRDGPYEQYF. The CDR3 region has the DNA TGCGCCAGCAGCTTGACCCGGGACGGCCCCTACGAGCAGTACTTC.

This clonotype was detected many times. The CDR3 here is CSVTKERELYEQYF. CDR3 sequence (DNA): TGCAGTGTGACAAAAGAGCGGGAGCTTTACGAGCAGTACTTC. This sequence joins TRBV20-1 and TRBJ2-7, with 8 bases identical to TRBD2. Germline V gives CDR1 DFQATT, CDR2 SNEGSKA (reference sequence). CDR3 length equals 14 residues. V shed 7 bases and J 4 bases; nucleotides not matched to a gene: 12.

At least ten counts were recorded for this clonotype. The chain joins TRBV7-9 to TRBJ1-3; no definite D call. The CDR3 has 15 amino acids. Trimming removed 5 bases from V and 1 base from J, with 12 bases in between. CDR1 and CDR2 (germline): SEHNR, FQNEAQ (reference sequence). In DNA form, the CDR3 reads TGTGCCAGCAGCCCCTCCCCCCAATCTGGAAACACCATATATTTT. Translation gives CASSPSPQSGNTIYF. The full variable domain, completed using reference TRBV7-9 and TRBJ1-3, is DTGVSQNPRHKITKRGQNVTFRCDPISEHNRLYWYRQTLGQGPEFLTYFQNEAQLEKSRLLSDRFSAERPKGSFSTLEIQRTEQGDSAMYLCASSPSPQSGNTIYFGEGSWLTVV.